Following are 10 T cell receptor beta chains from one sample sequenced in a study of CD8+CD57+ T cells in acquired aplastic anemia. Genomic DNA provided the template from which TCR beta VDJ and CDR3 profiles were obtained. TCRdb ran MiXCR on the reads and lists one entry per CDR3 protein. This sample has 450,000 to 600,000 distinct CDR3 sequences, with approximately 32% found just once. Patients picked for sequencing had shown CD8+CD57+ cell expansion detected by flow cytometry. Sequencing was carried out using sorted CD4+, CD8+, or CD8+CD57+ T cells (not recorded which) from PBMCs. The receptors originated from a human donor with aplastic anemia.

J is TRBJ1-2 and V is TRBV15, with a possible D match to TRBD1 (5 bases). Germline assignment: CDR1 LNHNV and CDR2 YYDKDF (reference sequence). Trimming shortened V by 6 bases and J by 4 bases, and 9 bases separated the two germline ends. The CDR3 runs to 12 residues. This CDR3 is CATRGEGYGYTF. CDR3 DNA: TGTGCCACCAGAGGGGAGGGCTATGGCTACACCTTC.

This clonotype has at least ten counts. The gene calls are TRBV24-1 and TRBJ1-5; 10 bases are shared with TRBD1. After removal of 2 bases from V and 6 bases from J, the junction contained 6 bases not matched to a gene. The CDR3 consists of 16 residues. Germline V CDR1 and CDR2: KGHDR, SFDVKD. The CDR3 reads CATSDSLGTGVQPQHF. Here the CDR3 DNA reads TGTGCCACCAGTGATTCGCTCGGGACAGGGGTTCAGCCCCAGCATTTT.

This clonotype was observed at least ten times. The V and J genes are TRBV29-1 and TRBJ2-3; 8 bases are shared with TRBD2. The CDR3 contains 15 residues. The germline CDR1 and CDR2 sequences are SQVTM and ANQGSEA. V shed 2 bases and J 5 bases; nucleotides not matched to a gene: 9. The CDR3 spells CSVEKSSGRGDTQYF. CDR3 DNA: TGCAGCGTTGAAAAAAGCAGCGGGAGAGGAGATACGCAGTATTTT.

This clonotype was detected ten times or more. The CDR3 is CASTRTGQQLFF. For the CDR3, the DNA is TGTGCCAGCACTCGGACAGGACAACAACTGTTTTTT. The chain joins TRBV6-1 to TRBJ1-4; 7 bases match TRBD1. The junction had 8 bases not matched to a gene; V was cut back by 7 bases and J by 12 bases. The CDR3 has 12 amino acids. Germline lookup yields CDR1 MNHNS and CDR2 SASEGT.

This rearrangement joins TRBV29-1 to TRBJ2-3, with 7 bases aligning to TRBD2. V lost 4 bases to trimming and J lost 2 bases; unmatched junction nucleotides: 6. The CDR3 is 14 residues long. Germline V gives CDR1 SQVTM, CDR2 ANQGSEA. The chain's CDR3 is CSVASGGTTDTQYF. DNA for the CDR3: TGCAGCGTTGCGTCGGGGGGAACCACAGATACGCAGTATTTT.

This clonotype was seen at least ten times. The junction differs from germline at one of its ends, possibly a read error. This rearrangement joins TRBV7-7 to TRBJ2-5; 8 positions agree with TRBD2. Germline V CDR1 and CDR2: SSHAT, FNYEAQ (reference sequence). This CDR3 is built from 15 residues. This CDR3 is CASSRGRTLGETQYF. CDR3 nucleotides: TGTGCTAGCAGCCGCGGGAGGACCCTTGGTGAGACCCAGTACTTC.

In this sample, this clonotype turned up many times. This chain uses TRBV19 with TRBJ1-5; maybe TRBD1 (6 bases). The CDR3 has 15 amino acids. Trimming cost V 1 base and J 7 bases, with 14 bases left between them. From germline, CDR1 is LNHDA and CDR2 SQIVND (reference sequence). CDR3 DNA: TGTGCCAGTAGTATAGGGGGGGGGGGCATGCAGCCCCAGCATTTT. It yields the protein CASSIGGGGMQPQHF. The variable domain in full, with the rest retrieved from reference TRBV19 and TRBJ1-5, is DGGITQSPKYLFRKEGQNVTLSCEQNLNHDAMYWYRQDPGQGLRLIYYSQIVNDFQKGDIAEGYSVSREKKESFPLTVTSAQKNPTAFYLCASSIGGGGMQPQHFGDGTRLSIL.

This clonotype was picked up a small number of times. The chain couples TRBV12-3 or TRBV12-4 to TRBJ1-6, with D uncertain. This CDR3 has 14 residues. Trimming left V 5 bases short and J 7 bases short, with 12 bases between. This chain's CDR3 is CASSEGLGNSPLHF. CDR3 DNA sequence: TGTGCCAGCAGTGAAGGATTGGGAAATTCACCCCTCCACTTT.

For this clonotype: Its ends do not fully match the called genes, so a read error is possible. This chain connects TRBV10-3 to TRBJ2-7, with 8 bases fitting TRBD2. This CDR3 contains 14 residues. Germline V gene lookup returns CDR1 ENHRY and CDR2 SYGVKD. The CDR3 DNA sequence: TGTGCCAGCTCTCCTACGGGAGGGGGTTACGAGCGGTACTTC. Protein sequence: CASSPTGGGYERYF.

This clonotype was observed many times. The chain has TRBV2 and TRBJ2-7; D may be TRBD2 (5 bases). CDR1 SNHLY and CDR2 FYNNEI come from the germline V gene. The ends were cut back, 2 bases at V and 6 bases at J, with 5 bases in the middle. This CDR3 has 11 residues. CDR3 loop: CASSELAEQYF. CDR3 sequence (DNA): TGTGCCAGCAGTGAACTAGCCGAGCAGTACTTC. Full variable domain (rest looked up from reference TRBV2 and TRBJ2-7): EPEVTQTPSHQVTQMGQEVILRCVPISNHLYFYWYRQILGQKVEFLVSFYNNEISEKSEIFDDQFSVERPDGSNFTLKIRSTKLEDSAMYFCASSELAEQYFGPGTRLTVT.